These T cell receptor beta chains were read from a single sample in a study of T cells in Graves' hyperthyroidism and ophthalmopathy. In TCRdb, the multiplex PCR reads were re-called with MiXCR into one record per CDR3 protein. The sample consists of around 540,000 distinct CDR3 sequences, 40% to 55% of them appearing once. The material sequenced was peripheral blood or thyroid tissue (not recorded which). The receptors were sampled from a woman younger than 30 with Graves' hyperthyroidism. CDR3s include the opening cysteine and the closing phenylalanine or tryptophan. The D gene is left open where the match is weak. Size is omitted from some rows. Given values are once, few, many or a class for expanded clones.

J: TRBJ2-7
V: TRBV2
size: -
D: TRBD2
CDR3: CASRGTSGSDEQYF
DNA: TGTGCCAGCAGGGGGACTAGCGGGAGCGACGAGCAGTACTTC

J: TRBJ1-1
V: TRBV7-2
size: -
D: -
CDR3: CASSQDPGESTEAFF
DNA: TGTGCCAGCAGCCAAGATCCAGGGGAGAGCACTGAAGCTTTCTTT

J: TRBJ2-7
V: TRBV5-4
size: -
D: -
CDR3: CASSGGGPLSYEQYF
DNA: TGTGCCAGCAGCGGAGGAGGGCCCTTATCCTACGAGCAGTACTTC

J: TRBJ1-5
V: TRBV29-1
size: -
D: TRBD1
CDR3: CSLGQAPNQPQHF
DNA: TGCAGCTTGGGACAGGCCCCAAATCAGCCCCAGCATTTT

J: TRBJ1-5
V: TRBV2
size: few
D: -
CDR3: CASGYRATQPQHF
DNA: TGTGCCAGCGGATACAGGGCCACTCAGCCCCAGCATTTT

J: TRBJ1-5
V: TRBV5-1
size: few
D: TRBD1
CDR3: CASSQAQGSHQPQHF
DNA: TGCGCCAGCAGCCAAGCACAGGGGTCGCATCAGCCCCAGCATTTT

J: TRBJ2-7
V: TRBV12-3/TRBV12-4
size: few
D: TRBD2
CDR3: CASRPPSGREQYF
DNA: TGTGCCAGCAGACCCCCTAGCGGGAGGGAGCAGTACTTC

J: TRBJ2-7
V: TRBV19
size: few
D: -
CDR3: CASSSLTQVELYEQYF
DNA: TGTGCCAGCAGCTCCCTAACACAGGTGGAGCTCTACGAGCAGTACTTC

J: TRBJ1-5
V: TRBV10-3
size: -
D: TRBD1
CDR3: CAIQPGTGAQPQHF
DNA: TGTGCCATTCAACCGGGGACAGGGGCTCAGCCCCAGCATTTT

J: TRBJ2-7
V: TRBV7-2
size: few
D: -
CDR3: CASSQVTYEQYF
DNA: TGTGCCAGCAGCCAAGTGACCTACGAGCAGTACTTC

J: TRBJ2-5
V: TRBV19
size: many
D: TRBD1
CDR3: CASRDRGQETQYF
DNA: TGTGCCAGTCGTGACAGGGGCCAAGAGACCCAGTACTTC

J: TRBJ1-2
V: TRBV13
size: -
D: TRBD1
CDR3: CASSSTGEDYGYTF
DNA: TGTGCCAGCAGCTCGACAGGGGAGGACTATGGCTACACCTTC

J: TRBJ1-1
V: TRBV24-1
size: -
D: TRBD1
CDR3: CAISYETGLTEAFF
DNA: TGTGCCATCAGTTACGAGACAGGGCTCACTGAAGCTTTCTTT

J: TRBJ1-2
V: TRBV20-1
size: -
D: -
CDR3: CSASPYSEHYGYTF
DNA: TGCAGTGCTAGCCCCTACTCCGAACACTATGGCTACACCTTC

J: TRBJ1-2
V: TRBV7-9
size: -
D: TRBD1
CDR3: CASSPRLDRGYGYAF
DNA: TGTGCCAGCAGCCCCCGCTTGGACAGGGGGTATGGCTACGCCTTC

J: TRBJ2-7
V: TRBV5-1
size: -
D: -
CDR3: CASSLAPQGYEQYF
DNA: TGCGCCAGCAGCTTGGCCCCGCAGGGTTACGAGCAGTACTTC

J: TRBJ2-7
V: TRBV10-3
size: -
D: TRBD1
CDR3: CAISDPDRGKTYEQYF
DNA: TGTGCCATCAGTGACCCGGACAGGGGGAAAACCTACGAGCAGTACTTC

J: TRBJ2-7
V: TRBV7-9
size: -
D: TRBD2
CDR3: CASSRPPSGSTYEQYF
DNA: TGTGCCAGCAGCCGACCCCCTAGCGGGTCTACCTACGAGCAGTACTTC

J: TRBJ2-7
V: TRBV2
size: many
D: -
CDR3: CASSDNQGRATYEQYF
DNA: TGTGCCAGCAGTGACAATCAGGGACGGGCGACCTACGAGCAGTACTTC

J: TRBJ2-7
V: TRBV18
size: -
D: -
CDR3: CASSPQTYYEQYF
DNA: TGTGCCAGCTCACCACAGACTTACTACGAGCAGTACTTC

J: TRBJ1-2
V: TRBV6-2/TRBV6-3
size: -
D: -
CDR3: CASLGRSYGYTF
DNA: TGTGCCAGCCTGGGGAGGAGCTATGGCTACACCTTC

J: TRBJ2-7
V: TRBV20-1
size: -
D: TRBD1
CDR3: CSAAPGTGFGYEQYF
DNA: TGCAGTGCTGCACCAGGGACAGGCTTTGGCTACGAGCAGTACTTC

J: TRBJ1-2
V: TRBV10-3
size: many
D: -
CDR3: CAITEGTRNYGYTF
DNA: TGTGCCATCACCGAAGGAACGAGGAACTATGGCTACACCTTC

J: TRBJ1-3
V: TRBV25-1
size: few
D: -
CDR3: CATVGGAFGNTIYF
DNA: TGTGCCACCGTCGGGGGGGCGTTTGGAAACACCATATATTTT

J: TRBJ2-5
V: TRBV29-1
size: many
D: -
CDR3: CSGQQGLVETQYF
DNA: TGCAGCGGACAACAGGGTTTAGTTGAGACCCAGTACTTC

J: TRBJ1-5
V: TRBV12-3/TRBV12-4
size: once
D: -
CDR3: CASSSTPIRLSNQPQHF
DNA: TGTGCCAGCAGTTCAACCCCAATCCGGTTGAGCAATCAGCCCCAGCATTTT

J: TRBJ2-7
V: TRBV7-8
size: few
D: -
CDR3: CASSHGGATSSYEQYF
DNA: TGCGCCAGCAGCCACGGTGGGGCGACAAGCTCCTACGAGCAGTACTTC

J: TRBJ1-1
V: TRBV9
size: -
D: -
CDR3: CASSADGMNTEAFF
DNA: TGTGCCAGCAGCGCGGACGGCATGAACACTGAAGCTTTCTTT

J: TRBJ2-5
V: TRBV24-1
size: -
D: TRBD1
CDR3: CASLGQSEQETQYF
DNA: TGTGCCAGCCTGGGACAGTCAGAACAAGAGACCCAGTACTTC

J: TRBJ1-1
V: TRBV14
size: few
D: -
CDR3: CASSPRTGRTEAFF
DNA: TGTGCCAGCAGCCCCCGGACCGGGAGGACTGAAGCTTTCTTT

J: TRBJ2-7
V: TRBV10-3
size: many
D: -
CDR3: CAISDIGAGSYEQYF
DNA: TGTGCCATCAGTGATATTGGGGCAGGGAGTTACGAGCAGTACTTC

J: TRBJ1-4
V: TRBV10-3
size: few
D: TRBD1
CDR3: CASSWGQDNEKLFF
DNA: TGTGCCAGCAGCTGGGGACAGGACAATGAAAAACTGTTTTTT

J: TRBJ1-1
V: TRBV7-3
size: few
D: -
CDR3: CASSLTGTVTEAFF
DNA: TGTGCCAGCAGCTTAACCGGGACGGTCACTGAAGCTTTCTTT

J: TRBJ1-4
V: TRBV2
size: -
D: TRBD1
CDR3: CASPDRANGKLFF
DNA: TGTGCCAGCCCGGACAGGGCAAATGGAAAACTGTTTTTT

J: TRBJ1-5
V: TRBV5-4
size: -
D: TRBD1
CDR3: CASSDRDRGLQPQHF
DNA: TGTGCCAGCAGCGACCGGGACAGGGGCCTTCAGCCCCAGCATTTT

J: TRBJ1-1
V: TRBV19
size: -
D: -
CDR3: CASNDTRYTEAFF
DNA: TGTGCCAGTAACGACACACGGTACACTGAAGCTTTCTTT

J: TRBJ2-7
V: TRBV6-5
size: -
D: TRBD2
CDR3: CASSYQGLAGPSNEQYF
DNA: TGTGCCAGCAGTTATCAAGGACTAGCGGGACCATCGAACGAGCAGTACTTC

J: TRBJ2-7
V: TRBV9
size: -
D: TRBD2
CDR3: CASSLSGTSGSEQYF
DNA: TGTGCCAGCAGCCTCTCCGGGACTAGCGGAAGTGAGCAGTACTTC

J: TRBJ1-2
V: TRBV26
size: -
D: -
CDR3: CASSLSVDSGYTF
DNA: TGTGCCAGCAGCTTATCGGTTGATTCCGGCTACACCTTC

J: TRBJ2-7
V: TRBV19
size: -
D: -
CDR3: CASGTSAYEQCF
DNA: TGTGCCAGCGGGACGTCGGCCTACGAGCAGTGCTTC

J: TRBJ2-2
V: TRBV2
size: -
D: -
CDR3: CASSPGTAGELFF
DNA: TGTGCCAGTAGTCCGGGGACGGCCGGGGAGCTGTTTTTT